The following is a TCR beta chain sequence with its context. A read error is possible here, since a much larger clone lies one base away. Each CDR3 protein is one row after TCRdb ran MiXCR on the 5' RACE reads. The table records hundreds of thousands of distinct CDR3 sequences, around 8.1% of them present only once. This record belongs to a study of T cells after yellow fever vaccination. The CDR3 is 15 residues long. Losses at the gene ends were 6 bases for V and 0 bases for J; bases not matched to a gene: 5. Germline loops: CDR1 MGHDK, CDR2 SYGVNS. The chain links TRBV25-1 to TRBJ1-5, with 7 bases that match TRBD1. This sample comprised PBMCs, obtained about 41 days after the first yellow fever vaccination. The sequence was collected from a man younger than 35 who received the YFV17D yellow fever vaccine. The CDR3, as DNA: TGTGCCAGCAGCGCGACAGGGTATAGCAATCAGCCCCAGCATTTT. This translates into CASSATGYSNQPQHF.